Sequencing of this T cell receptor (beta chain) was carried out in a study of blood T cells in healthy people across ages. General study results and limits: Leaving the PBMCs unsorted stopped any conclusive comparison of naive versus antigen-experienced cells.

This clonotype was seen a handful of times. The antigen remains undetermined. A sample-barcoded 5' primer and a J-beta primer mix were used in a second PCR of roughly 7 to 11 cycles. TCRdb re-derived calls from the 5' RACE reads in MiXCR, one entry per CDR3 protein. This sample yields nearly 1 million distinct CDR3 sequences, of which roughly 51% are seen a single time; 20% to 25% belongs to the top ten. This TCR was recovered from a woman aged 55-70 years in good health. The sequenced sample consisted of blood.

The CDR3, as DNA: TGTGCCAGCAGGTTAGGGGGCGGGGAGACCTACGAGCAGTACTTC. The encoded protein is CASRLGGGETYEQYF. The rearrangement uses TRBV27 and TRBJ2-7; tentatively, D is TRBD1 (7 bases). V was trimmed by 6 bases and J by 2 bases, leaving 17 bases between them. The CDR3 runs 15 residues. The germline CDR1 and CDR2 sequences are MNHEY and SMNVEV (reference sequence).